A single sample gave rise to the 6 T cell receptor beta chains below, sequenced in a study of cytomegalovirus exposure and HLA in healthy donors. The PCR used 60 Vbeta and 13 Jbeta primers. Measured with immunoSEQ multiplex PCR; TCRdb has only the in-frame clones, and not every one. Of 90,000 to 150,000 clones listed, nearly 80% were seen once; the top ten hold less than 4%. The specimen sequenced was PBMCs. These receptors all come from a woman aged 25 to 39 in good health and CMV-seropositive.

The table lists this clone with a few counts. The chain combines TRBV29-1 with TRBJ2-3, with a tentative D call TRBD2 (5 bases). Germline V gene lookup returns CDR1 SQVTM and CDR2 ANQGSEA. The V end lost 1 base, the J end lost 0 bases, and 11 bases lay between the germline ends. The CDR3 length is 15 residues. CDR3 residues: CSVEGTPTSTDTQYF. DNA for the CDR3: TGCAGCGTTGAAGGGACTCCAACTAGCACAGATACGCAGTATTTT.

Note on this clone: At one end the junction does not follow the germline gene, possibly because of a read error. CDR3 protein: CASSLSGHYSNTEALF. CDR3 nucleotides: TGTGCCAGCAGCTTGTCGGGACACTACTCGAACACTGAAGCTCTCTTT. The gene calls are TRBV5-4 and TRBJ1-1; D might be TRBD1 (6 bases). The CDR3 length is 16 residues. CDR1 is SGHNT, CDR2 YYREEE, per germline (reference sequence).

The V call is TRBV2, the J call TRBJ2-1, with a possible D match to TRBD2 (6 bases). The V end lost 6 bases, the J end lost 7 bases, and 28 bases lay between the germline ends. The CDR3 covers 18 residues. Germline V gene sequence: CDR1 SNHLY, CDR2 FYNNEI. CDR3 sequence: CASSGEAGGAIRVNEQFF. DNA of the CDR3: TGTGCCAGCAGCGGGGAAGCGGGCGGGGCCATCCGGGTAAATGAGCAGTTCTTC. Together with reference TRBV2 and TRBJ2-1, the CDR3 gives the full variable domain: EPEVTQTPSHQVTQMGQEVILRCVPISNHLYFYWYRQILGQKVEFLVSFYNNEISEKSEIFDDQFSVERPDGSNFTLKIRSTKLEDSAMYFCASSGEAGGAIRVNEQFFGPGTRLTVL.

The chain uses TRBV6-6 and TRBJ2-5; D is possibly TRBD2 (5 bases). The V end was cut by 1 base, the J end by 1 base, with 10 bases between. This CDR3 spans 15 amino acids. Germline V gene data show CDR1 as MNHNY and CDR2 as SVGAGI (reference sequence). CDR3 sequence reads: CASSYFTGSQETQYF. In DNA form, the CDR3 reads TGTGCCAGCAGTTACTTTACGGGGAGCCAAGAGACCCAGTACTTC.

This chain uses TRBV5-4 with TRBJ2-3, with D unresolved. Looked up from germline, CDR1 is SGHNT and CDR2 is YYREEE (reference sequence). The ends were cut back, 4 bases at V and 1 base at J, with 13 bases in the middle. This CDR3 is 15 amino acids long. The chain's CDR3 is CASSLEMPRTDTQYF. In DNA form, the CDR3 reads TGTGCCAGCAGCCTAGAGATGCCGCGCACAGATACGCAGTATTTT. The variable domain in full, completed from reference TRBV5-4 and TRBJ2-3, reads ETGVTQSPTHLIKTRGQQVTLRCSSQSGHNTVSWYQQALGQGPQFIFQYYREEENGRGNFPPRFSGLQFPNYSSELNVNALELDDSALYLCASSLEMPRTDTQYFGPGTRLTVL.

This clone was counted a few times. V and J are TRBV4-2 and TRBJ2-5; D gene ambiguous. V lost 4 bases to trimming and J lost 5 bases, with 17 bases between them. Germline CDR1 LGHNA, CDR2 YNFKEQ. This CDR3 spans 15 amino acids. For the CDR3, the DNA is TGTGCCAGCAGCCCGGTATCCGTTGCCCGGGAGACCCAGTACTTC. As protein: CASSPVSVARETQYF.